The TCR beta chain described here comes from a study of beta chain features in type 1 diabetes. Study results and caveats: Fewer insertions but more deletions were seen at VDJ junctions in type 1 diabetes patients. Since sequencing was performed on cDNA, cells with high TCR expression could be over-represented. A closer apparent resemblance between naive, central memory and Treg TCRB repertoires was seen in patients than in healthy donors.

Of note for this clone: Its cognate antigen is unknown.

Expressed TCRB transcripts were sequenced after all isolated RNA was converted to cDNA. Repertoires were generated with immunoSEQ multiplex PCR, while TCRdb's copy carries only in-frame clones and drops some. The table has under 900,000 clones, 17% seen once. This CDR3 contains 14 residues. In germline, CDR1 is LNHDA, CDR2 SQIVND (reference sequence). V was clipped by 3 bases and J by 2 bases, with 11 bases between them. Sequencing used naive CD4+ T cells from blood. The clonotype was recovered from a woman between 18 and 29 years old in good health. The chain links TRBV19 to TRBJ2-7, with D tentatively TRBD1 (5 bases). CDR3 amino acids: CASSIGRGTYEQYF. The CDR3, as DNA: TGTGCCAGTAGTATTGGAAGGGGAACCTACGAGCAGTACTTC.